Shown below are 22 T cell receptor beta chains from a single sample sequenced in a study of T cells after yellow fever vaccination. Each CDR3 protein is one row after TCRdb ran MiXCR on the 5' RACE reads. The sample carries around 100,000 distinct CDR3 sequences, 8.4% recorded once. The sequences come from CD8+ T cells sorted from PBMCs, collected 45 days after the yellow fever booster vaccination. The receptors originated from a man aged 25 to 45 who received the YFV17D yellow fever vaccine.

CDR3 residues: CAWSSPGPLYNEQFF. The CDR3 bases are TGTGCCTGGAGTAGTCCAGGCCCCCTCTACAATGAGCAGTTCTTC. V usage is TRBV30 and J usage is TRBJ2-1; D unresolved. V was cut by 2 bases and J by 3 bases, with 14 bases left in between. This CDR3 is built from 15 residues. CDR1 GTSNPN and CDR2 SVGIG come from the germline V gene (reference sequence).

The table lists this clonotype with many counts. The chain combines TRBV29-1 with TRBJ2-6; 7 nucleotides line up with TRBD1. CDR1 is SQVTM and CDR2 is ANQGSEA in the germline V gene. CDR3 length: 17 amino acids. The J segment lost 0 bases and the V segment lost 6 bases, leaving 11 bases of the junction unmatched. This CDR3 reads CSVILGQENSGANVLTF. Written as DNA, the CDR3 is TGCAGCGTCATTCTTGGACAGGAGAACTCTGGGGCCAACGTCCTGACTTTC.

Note on this clonotype: This sequence may be a read error, since a much larger clone differs from it by one base. This rearrangement joins TRBV20-1 to TRBJ2-1; the D gene is possibly TRBD2 (5 bases). In germline, CDR1 is DFQATT, CDR2 SNEGSKA (reference sequence). The CDR3 consists of 15 residues. V lost 0 bases to trimming and J lost 7 bases, with 16 bases between them. CDR3 bases: TGCAGTGCTAGAGACCGAGGACTGGCCGGAAATGAGCAGTTCTTC. This sequence encodes CSARDRGLAGNEQFF.

This clonotype showed up many times. The chain carries TRBV6-5 and TRBJ2-7, with 11 bases that match TRBD1. Per the germline V gene, CDR1 is MNHEY and CDR2 is SVGAGI. The V gene end was trimmed by 6 bases and the J gene end by 2 bases; junction bases not matched to a gene: 6. The CDR3 sequence is 15 residues long. The CDR3 region has the DNA TGTGCCAGCAGGTATCTGGGACAGGGGGCCTACGAGCAGTACTTC. It specifies CASRYLGQGAYEQYF.

Details on this clonotype: A much larger clone differs by one base, so this may be a read error. The chain joins TRBV12-3 or TRBV12-4 to TRBJ2-3; perhaps TRBD1 as D (6 bases). The CDR3 spans 14 residues. The germline V and J ends were trimmed by 2 bases and 3 bases, with 9 bases remaining between them. The CDR3 DNA reads as TGTGCCAGCAGTTTATACAGGGAAACAGATACGCAGTATTTT. It codes for CASSLYRETDTQYF.

This chain connects TRBV4-3 to TRBJ2-1; TRBD2 matches at 9 bases. CDR3 length equals 19 residues. Germline CDR1 is LGHNA and CDR2 is YSLEER. The junction had 16 bases not matched to a gene; V was cut back by 0 bases and J by 7 bases. The CDR3, as DNA: TGCGCCAGCAGCCAAGAAGTATGGGCTAGCGGGATTAGCGATAATGAGCAGTTCTTC. The encoded protein is CASSQEVWASGISDNEQFF.

This clonotype has a count of ten or more. Here the CDR3 DNA reads TGTGCCAGCAGCTCCCTCCCGTTTAACCCATTCTACAATGAGCAGTTCTTC. Protein: CASSSLPFNPFYNEQFF. This chain uses TRBV7-2 with TRBJ2-1, with no clear D. Trimming left V 4 bases short and J 3 bases short, with 19 bases between. The germline V gene has CDR1 SGHTA and CDR2 FQGNSA. This CDR3 is built from 17 residues.

This clonotype was observed at least ten times. The chain carries TRBV5-1 and TRBJ2-5, with TRBD2 matching over 13 bases. With 5 bases clipped from V and 7 bases from J, the junction kept 5 bases outside the gene matches. This CDR3 comprises 14 residues. Germline CDR1 and CDR2: SGHRS and YFSETQ. The CDR3 spells CASSGLAGDGTQYF. In DNA form, the CDR3 reads TGCGCCAGCAGTGGACTAGCGGGAGACGGGACCCAGTACTTC. Filled out from reference TRBV5-1 and TRBJ2-5, the complete variable domain reads KAGVTQTPRYLIKTRGQQVTLSCSPISGHRSVSWYQQTPGQGLQFLFEYFSETQRNKGNFPGRFSGRQFSNSRSEMNVSTLELGDSALYLCASSGLAGDGTQYFGPGTRLLVL.

This clonotype was observed many times. The rearrangement links TRBV4-3 to TRBJ1-4; tentative D call: TRBD1 (6 bases). The CDR3 contains 16 residues. V dropped 3 bases and J dropped 0 bases, with 11 bases sitting between them. Looked up from germline, CDR1 is LGHNA and CDR2 is YSLEER. Here the CDR3 DNA reads TGCGCCAGCAGCCAGGGGGCCGTTGCAACTAATGAAAAACTGTTTTTT. Translated: CASSQGAVATNEKLFF.

This clonotype was found many times. V is TRBV7-9 and J is TRBJ2-3; possibly TRBD1 for D (6 bases). The CDR3 covers 11 residues. V was trimmed by 7 bases and J by 11 bases, leaving 13 bases between them. Germline CDR1 is SEHNR and CDR2 is FQNEAQ (reference sequence). The CDR3 protein is CASTGTSGQYF. DNA for the CDR3: TGTGCCAGCACCGGGACATCTGGGCAGTATTTT.

The chain is built from TRBV7-6 and TRBJ2-7; 11 bases line up with TRBD1. J lost 2 bases, V lost 4 bases, and 7 bases had no gene match. CDR1 and CDR2 from the germline V gene are SGHVS and FNYEAQ. The CDR3 runs 16 residues. The CDR3 coding sequence is TGTGCCAGCAGCTACGGGACAGGGGGTCTGACCTACGAGCAGTACTTC. Translated: CASSYGTGGLTYEQYF.

The table lists this clonotype with a few counts. The chain carries TRBV20-1 and TRBJ1-2; D ambiguous. The V gene lost 4 bases and the J gene lost 5 bases, with 8 bases spanning the gap. The CDR3 has 11 residues. The germline CDR1 and CDR2 sequences are DFQATT and SNEGSKA (reference sequence). This CDR3 reads CSAKPGYGYTF. For the CDR3, the DNA is TGCAGTGCTAAACCCGGTTATGGCTACACCTTC.

The CDR3 bases are TGCAGTGCTATTGGGCCCCTCGGAAATGAGCAGTTCTTC. Protein sequence: CSAIGPLGNEQFF. The chain links TRBV20-1 to TRBJ2-1; no clear D. V lost 4 bases and J 7 bases, leaving 14 bases between the germline ends. Germline CDR1 and CDR2: DFQATT and SNEGSKA (reference sequence). The CDR3 loop spans 13 amino acids.

This chain connects TRBV27 to TRBJ2-1, with D perhaps TRBD2 (5 bases). Germline CDR1 reads MNHEY; CDR2 reads SMNVEV (reference sequence). This CDR3 region has 14 residues. V was cut by 3 bases and J by 10 bases, with 16 bases left in between. CDR3 DNA: TGTGCCAGCAGTTTCATCCCCCGGGAAAACGAGCAGTTCTTC. This codes for CASSFIPRENEQFF.

V is TRBV14 and J is TRBJ2-7; the D is unclear. The CDR3 is 13 amino acids. Trimming left V 4 bases short and J 3 bases short, with 10 bases between. CDR1 and CDR2 from the germline V gene are SGHDN and FVKESK. The CDR3, as DNA: TGTGCCAGCAGCCTTGGCGGATTCTACGAGCAGTACTTC. Residues: CASSLGGFYEQYF.

The V and J genes are TRBV27 and TRBJ2-2; TRBD2 is a possible D gene (6 bases). The CDR3 consists of 14 residues. The ends were cut back, 1 base at V and 7 bases at J, with 10 bases in the middle. The germline CDR1 and CDR2 sequences are MNHEY and SMNVEV (reference sequence). CDR3 sequence: CASSLFAGIGELFF. DNA of the CDR3: TGTGCCAGCAGTTTATTTGCGGGAATCGGGGAGCTGTTTTTT.

This clonotype was detected only a few times. The chain combines TRBV7-2 with TRBJ2-7; D perhaps matches TRBD2 (6 bases). Trimming took 1 base from V and 4 from J, leaving 17 bases between them. This CDR3 has 16 amino acids. CDR1 and CDR2 (germline): SGHTA, FQGNSA. The CDR3 loop reads CASSLDSGTKVYEQYF. The CDR3 region has the DNA TGTGCCAGCAGCTTAGATAGCGGCACAAAGGTGTACGAGCAGTACTTC.

This clonotype was observed a few times. The chain links TRBV19 to TRBJ1-5, with a weak D call TRBD1 (6 bases). The CDR3 runs 15 residues. The V end was cut by 6 bases, the J end by 0 bases, with 12 bases between. Germline CDR1 reads LNHDA; CDR2 reads SQIVND (reference sequence). CDR3 region: CASRDRVYSNQPQHF. The CDR3 DNA follows: TGTGCCAGTAGGGACAGAGTTTATAGCAATCAGCCCCAGCATTTT.

This clonotype occurred many times. This chain links TRBV7-6 with TRBJ1-1; TRBD1 is a possible D gene (5 bases). The V end was cut by 5 bases, the J end by 3 bases, with 16 bases between. The CDR3 totals 15 residues. Germline-derived CDR1 and CDR2 are SGHVS and FNYEAQ. The CDR3 sequence: CASSEGPGEDTEAFF. In DNA form, the CDR3 reads TGTGCCAGCAGCGAGGGACCTGGGGAGGACACTGAAGCTTTCTTT.

This clonotype was recorded many times. This chain connects TRBV4-3 to TRBJ2-7; 8 nucleotides line up with TRBD2. The CDR3 covers 14 residues. Germline assignment: CDR1 LGHNA and CDR2 YSLEER. V shed 6 bases and J 0 bases; nucleotides not matched to a gene: 4. The DNA of the CDR3 is TGCGCCAGCAGTGCTAGCGGGCCCTCCTACGAGCAGTACTTC. Translation: CASSASGPSYEQYF.

Concerning this clonotype: Since the CDR3 does not end with the conserved phenylalanine or tryptophan, this likely comes from a read error. The chain uses TRBV5-6 and TRBJ1-1; no firm D call. Per the germline V gene, CDR1 is SGHDT and CDR2 is YYEEEE. This CDR3 has 13 amino acids. V was clipped by 1 base and J by 1 base, with 5 bases between them. The DNA for the CDR3 is TGTGCCAGCAGCTTGAATGAGAACACTGAAGCTTTCATT. It is translated as CASSLNENTEAFI.

The sample holds many counts of this clonotype. This rearrangement joins TRBV4-1 to TRBJ2-1; a possible D gene is TRBD2 (6 bases). V was pared by 3 bases and J by 8 bases, with 8 bases between. Germline V gene data show CDR1 as MGHRA and CDR2 as YSYEKL. This CDR3 region has 12 residues. Here the CDR3 reads CASSQEGDEQFF. The DNA for the CDR3 is TGCGCCAGCAGCCAGGAGGGCGATGAGCAGTTCTTC.